A selection of T cell receptor beta chains follows, all from one sample in a study of blood T cell repertoires in COVID-19. Libraries were prepared by immunoSEQ multiplex PCR; TCRdb keeps only in-frame clonotypes and omits some of them. The sample yields about 160,000 clones, about four fifths seen once. The specimen sequenced was peripheral blood. These receptors came from a woman of 80 years or more with active or convalescent COVID-19. Both conserved end residues are trimmed from each CDR3. The order of the fields is CDR3 protein, clone size, V gene, J gene. Clone size is shown for a subset of rows, as once, few, many or a class of expanded clone.

ASSPATGGDEKLF,-,TRBV7-9,TRBJ1-4
ATSDTSGTGYGYT,-,TRBV24-1,TRBJ1-2
ASSSRVGTSRFEQY,-,TRBV6-5,TRBJ2-7
ASSLGYEQY,-,TRBV5-5,TRBJ2-7
ASSMTRSGNTIY,-,TRBV14,TRBJ1-3
ASSPSTGLAVPYEQY,once,TRBV27,TRBJ2-7
ASRPGGSNTGELF,once,TRBV6-5,TRBJ2-2
ASSKDVASPSYEQY,-,TRBV21-1,TRBJ2-7
AGRGLFNTGELF,-,TRBV6-5,TRBJ2-2
ASSLWDRGSASPLH,-,TRBV7-9,TRBJ1-6
ASSLSRDRGGGNTEAF,-,TRBV28,TRBJ1-1
ASSTGPLAKNIQY,-,TRBV5-6,TRBJ2-4
ATSDLPGRGSYNEQF,-,TRBV24-1,TRBJ2-1
ASSSRYGYT,few,TRBV3-1/TRBV3-2,TRBJ1-2
ASSFAGEYGYT,-,TRBV12-3/TRBV12-4,TRBJ1-2
ASTSMGGPTSGANVLT,-,TRBV9,TRBJ2-6
ASSIQTRGETQY,-,TRBV19,TRBJ2-5
ASSLDLLQGTEAF,-,TRBV5-4,TRBJ1-1
ARDVEGGITDTQY,-,TRBV30,TRBJ2-3
ASSQDRTGLGKLF,few,TRBV14,TRBJ1-4
ASSQRGQGGSAGYT,few,TRBV3-1/TRBV3-2,TRBJ1-2
ASSLAQGAAGNTIY,-,TRBV7-9,TRBJ1-3
ASSLTSGAYNEQF,-,TRBV5-4,TRBJ2-1
ASSDSRGDGYT,-,TRBV6-4,TRBJ1-2
ASRASGATNEKLF,-,TRBV5-1,TRBJ1-4
SARRNTEAF,-,TRBV20-1,TRBJ1-1
ASSEGQDTGELF,few,TRBV6-4,TRBJ2-2
ASLEWNEGDTQY,-,TRBV2,TRBJ2-3